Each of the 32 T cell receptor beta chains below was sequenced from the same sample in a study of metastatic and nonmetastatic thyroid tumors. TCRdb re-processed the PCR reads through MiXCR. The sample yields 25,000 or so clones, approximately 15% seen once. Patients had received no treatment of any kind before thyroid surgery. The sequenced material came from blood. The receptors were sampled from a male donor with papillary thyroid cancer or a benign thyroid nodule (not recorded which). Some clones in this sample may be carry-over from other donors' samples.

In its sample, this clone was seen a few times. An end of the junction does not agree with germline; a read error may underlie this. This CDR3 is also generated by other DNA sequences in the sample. The CDR3 is CASSFDSGNPETQYF. The CDR3, as DNA: TGTGCTAGCAGCTTCGACAGCGGGAACCCAGAGACCCAGTACTTC. The chain combines TRBV7-7 with TRBJ2-5; 7 positions agree with TRBD2. There are 15 residues in the CDR3. CDR1 is SSHAT and CDR2 is FNYEAQ in the germline V gene (reference sequence).

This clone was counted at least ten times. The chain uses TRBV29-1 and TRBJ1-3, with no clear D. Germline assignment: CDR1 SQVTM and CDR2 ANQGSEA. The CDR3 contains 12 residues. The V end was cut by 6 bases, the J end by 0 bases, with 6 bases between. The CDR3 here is CSVGSSGNTIYF. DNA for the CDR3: TGCAGCGTGGGAAGCTCTGGAAACACCATATATTTT.

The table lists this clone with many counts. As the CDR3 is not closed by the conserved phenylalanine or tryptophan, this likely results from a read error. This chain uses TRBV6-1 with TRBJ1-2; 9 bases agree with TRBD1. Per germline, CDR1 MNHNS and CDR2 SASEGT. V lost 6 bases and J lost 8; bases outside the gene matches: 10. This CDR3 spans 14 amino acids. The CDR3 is CASRVGGQGGGYTL. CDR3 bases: TGTGCCAGCAGAGTGGGGGGACAGGGCGGGGGCTACACCCTC.

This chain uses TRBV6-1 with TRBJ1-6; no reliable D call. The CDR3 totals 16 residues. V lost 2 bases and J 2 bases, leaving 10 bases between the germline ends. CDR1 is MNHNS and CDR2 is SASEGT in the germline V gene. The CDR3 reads CASSEQALAYNSPLHF. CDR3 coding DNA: TGTGCCAGCAGTGAACAGGCCCTCGCCTATAATTCACCCCTCCACTTT.

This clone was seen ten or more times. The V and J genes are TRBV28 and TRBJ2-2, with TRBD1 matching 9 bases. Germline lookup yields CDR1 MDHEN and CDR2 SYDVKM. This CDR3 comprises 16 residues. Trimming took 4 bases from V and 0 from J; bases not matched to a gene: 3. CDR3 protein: CASSSRDRANTGELFF. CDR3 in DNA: TGTGCCAGCAGTTCTCGGGACAGGGCGAACACCGGGGAGCTGTTTTTT.

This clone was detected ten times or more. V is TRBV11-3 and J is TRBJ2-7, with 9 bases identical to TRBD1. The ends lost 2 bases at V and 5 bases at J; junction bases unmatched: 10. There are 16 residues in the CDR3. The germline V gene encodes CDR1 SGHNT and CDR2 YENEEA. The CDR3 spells CASSLSGTGIFNEQYF. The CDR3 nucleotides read TGTGCCAGCAGCTTATCTGGGACAGGGATTTTTAACGAGCAGTACTTC.

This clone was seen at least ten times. CDR3 sequence reads: CASSLKATLSYNEQFF. CDR3 DNA: TGTGCCAGCAGCTTAAAGGCCACCCTCTCCTACAATGAGCAGTTCTTC. The rearrangement links TRBV7-6 to TRBJ2-1; D ambiguous. This CDR3 contains 16 residues. V lost 2 bases to trimming and J lost 0 bases, with 11 bases between them. CDR1 is SGHVS and CDR2 is FNYEAQ in the germline V gene.

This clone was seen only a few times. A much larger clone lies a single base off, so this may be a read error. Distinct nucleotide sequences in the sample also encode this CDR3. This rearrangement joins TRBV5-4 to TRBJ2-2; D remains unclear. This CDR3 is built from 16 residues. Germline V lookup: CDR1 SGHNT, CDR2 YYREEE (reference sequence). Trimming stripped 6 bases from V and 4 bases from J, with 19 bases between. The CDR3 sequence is CASTAGPFAVTGELFF. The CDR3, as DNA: TGTGCCAGCACCGCCGGACCCTTCGCTGTCACCGGGGAGCTGTTTTTT.

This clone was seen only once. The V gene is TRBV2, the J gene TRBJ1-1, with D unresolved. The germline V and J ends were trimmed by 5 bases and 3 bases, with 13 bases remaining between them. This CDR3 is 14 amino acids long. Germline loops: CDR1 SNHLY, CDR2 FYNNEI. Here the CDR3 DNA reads TGTGCCAGCAGTAAAGAAGGGATCGACACTGAAGCTTTCTTT. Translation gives CASSKEGIDTEAFF.

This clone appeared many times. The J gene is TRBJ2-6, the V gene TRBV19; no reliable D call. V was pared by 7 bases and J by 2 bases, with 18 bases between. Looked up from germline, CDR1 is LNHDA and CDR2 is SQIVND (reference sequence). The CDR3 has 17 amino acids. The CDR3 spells CASTLSRQAAGANVLTF. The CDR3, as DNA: TGTGCCAGTACCCTCTCCCGGCAGGCTGCTGGGGCCAACGTCCTGACTTTC.

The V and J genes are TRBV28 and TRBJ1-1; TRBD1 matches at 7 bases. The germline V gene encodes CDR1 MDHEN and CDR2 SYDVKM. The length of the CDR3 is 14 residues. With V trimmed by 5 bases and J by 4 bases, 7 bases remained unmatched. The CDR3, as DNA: TGTGCCAGCAGTCTTCAGGGGGTGGGCACTGAAGCTTTCTTT. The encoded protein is CASSLQGVGTEAFF.

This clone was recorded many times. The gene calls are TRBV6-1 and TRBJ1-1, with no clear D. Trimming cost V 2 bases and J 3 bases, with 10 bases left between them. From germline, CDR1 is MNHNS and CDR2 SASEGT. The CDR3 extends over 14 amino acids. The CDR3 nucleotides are TGTGCCAGCAGTGAATTAGGTTTCGACACTGAAGCTTTCTTT. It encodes CASSELGFDTEAFF.

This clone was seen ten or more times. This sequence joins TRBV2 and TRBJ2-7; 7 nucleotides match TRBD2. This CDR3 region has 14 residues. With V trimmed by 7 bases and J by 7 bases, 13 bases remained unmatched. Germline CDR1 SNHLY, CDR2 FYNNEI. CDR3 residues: CASTNLAGVGEQYF. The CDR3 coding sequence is TGTGCCAGCACCAACTTGGCGGGGGTTGGAGAGCAGTACTTC.

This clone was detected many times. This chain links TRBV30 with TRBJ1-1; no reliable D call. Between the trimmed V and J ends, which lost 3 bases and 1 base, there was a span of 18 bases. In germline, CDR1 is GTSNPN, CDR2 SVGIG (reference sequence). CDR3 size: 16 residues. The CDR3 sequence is CAWSTPNIAKNTEAFF. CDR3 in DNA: TGTGCCTGGAGCACACCTAACATAGCTAAGAACACTGAAGCTTTCTTT.

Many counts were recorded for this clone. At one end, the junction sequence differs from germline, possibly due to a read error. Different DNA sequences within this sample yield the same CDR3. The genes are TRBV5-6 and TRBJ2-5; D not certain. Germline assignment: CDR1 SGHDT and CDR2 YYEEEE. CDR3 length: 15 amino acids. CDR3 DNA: TGCGCCAGCAGCTCCCGACTCTCCGCGTTCGAGACCCAGTACTTC. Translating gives CASSSRLSAFETQYF. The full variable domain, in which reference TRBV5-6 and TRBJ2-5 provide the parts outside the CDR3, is DAGVTQSPTHLIKTRGQQVTLRCSPKSGHDTVSWYQQALGQGPQFIFQYYEEEERQRGNFPDRFSGHQFPNYSSELNVNALLLGDSALYLCASSSRLSAFETQYFGPGTRLLVL.

CDR3: CASSSGQGAYDEQYF. The CDR3 region has the DNA TGCGCCAGCAGCTCGGGACAGGGGGCGTACGACGAGCAGTACTTC. This chain links TRBV5-1 with TRBJ2-7, with TRBD1 matching over 12 bases. The CDR3 has 15 residues. V lost 3 bases to trimming and J lost 5 bases; unmatched junction nucleotides: 6. Germline CDR1 reads SGHRS; CDR2 reads YFSETQ.

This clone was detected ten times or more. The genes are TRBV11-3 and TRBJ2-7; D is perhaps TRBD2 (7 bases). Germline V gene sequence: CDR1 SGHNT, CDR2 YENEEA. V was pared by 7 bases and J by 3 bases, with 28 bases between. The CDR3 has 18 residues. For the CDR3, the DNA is TGTGCCAGCAACTCCATAACGGGGGGCAGGTTTGCTTACTACGAGCAGTACTTC. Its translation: CASNSITGGRFAYYEQYF.

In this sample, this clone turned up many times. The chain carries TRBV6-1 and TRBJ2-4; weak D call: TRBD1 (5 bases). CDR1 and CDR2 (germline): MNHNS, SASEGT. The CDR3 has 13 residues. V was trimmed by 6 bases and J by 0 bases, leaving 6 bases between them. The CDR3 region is CASRGVAKNIQYF. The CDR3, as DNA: TGTGCCAGCAGAGGGGTAGCCAAAAACATTCAGTACTTC.

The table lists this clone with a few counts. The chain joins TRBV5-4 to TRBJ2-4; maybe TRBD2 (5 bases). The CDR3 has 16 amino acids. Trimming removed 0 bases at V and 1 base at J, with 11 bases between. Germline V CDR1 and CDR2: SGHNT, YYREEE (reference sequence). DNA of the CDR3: TGTGCCAGCAGCTTGGATAGCGATTGGGCCAAAAACATTCAGTACTTC. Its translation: CASSLDSDWAKNIQYF.

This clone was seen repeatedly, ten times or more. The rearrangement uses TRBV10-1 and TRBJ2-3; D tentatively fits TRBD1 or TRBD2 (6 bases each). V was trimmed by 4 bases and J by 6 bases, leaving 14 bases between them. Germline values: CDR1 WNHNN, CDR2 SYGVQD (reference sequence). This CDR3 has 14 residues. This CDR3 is CASSARGAADTQYF. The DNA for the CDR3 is TGCGCCAGCAGTGCAAGGGGGGCCGCGGATACGCAGTATTTT.

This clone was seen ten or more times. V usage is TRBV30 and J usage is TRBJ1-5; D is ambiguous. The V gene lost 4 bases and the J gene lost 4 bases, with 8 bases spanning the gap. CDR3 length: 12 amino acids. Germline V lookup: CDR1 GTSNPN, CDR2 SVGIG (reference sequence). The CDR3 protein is CAWKENNQPQHF. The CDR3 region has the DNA TGTGCCTGGAAAGAAAATAATCAGCCCCAGCATTTT.

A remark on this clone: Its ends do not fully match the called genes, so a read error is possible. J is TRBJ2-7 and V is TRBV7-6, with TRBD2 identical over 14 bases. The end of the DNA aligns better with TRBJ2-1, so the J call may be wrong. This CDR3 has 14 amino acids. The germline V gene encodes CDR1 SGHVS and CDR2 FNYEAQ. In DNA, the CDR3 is TGTGGCAGCACCGGACTAGCGGGGGGCTACGAGCAGTTCTTC. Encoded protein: CGSTGLAGGYEQFF.

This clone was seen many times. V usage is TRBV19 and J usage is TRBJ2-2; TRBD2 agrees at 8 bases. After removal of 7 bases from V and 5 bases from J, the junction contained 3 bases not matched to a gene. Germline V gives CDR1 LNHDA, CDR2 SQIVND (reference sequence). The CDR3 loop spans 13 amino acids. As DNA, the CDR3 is TGTGCCAGTAACGGGAGGGCAACCGGGGAGCTGTTTTTT. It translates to CASNGRATGELFF.

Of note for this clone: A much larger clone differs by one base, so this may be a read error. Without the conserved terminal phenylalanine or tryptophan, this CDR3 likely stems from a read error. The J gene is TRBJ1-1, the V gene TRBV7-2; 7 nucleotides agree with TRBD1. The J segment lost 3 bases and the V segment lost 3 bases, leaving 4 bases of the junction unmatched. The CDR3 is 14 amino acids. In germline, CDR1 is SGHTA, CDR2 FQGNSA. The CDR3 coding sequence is TGTGCCAGCAGCTTGCAGGGGGGGGACACTGAAGCTTTCATT. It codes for CASSLQGGDTEAFI.

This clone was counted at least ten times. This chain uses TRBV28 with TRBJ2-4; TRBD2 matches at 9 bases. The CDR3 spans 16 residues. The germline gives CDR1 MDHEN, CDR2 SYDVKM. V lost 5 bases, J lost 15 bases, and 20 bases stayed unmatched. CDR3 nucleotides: TGTGCCAGCAGTCTGACGATGGGCGGGAGGGCCTTTTCTCGGTACTTC. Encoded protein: CASSLTMGGRAFSRYF.

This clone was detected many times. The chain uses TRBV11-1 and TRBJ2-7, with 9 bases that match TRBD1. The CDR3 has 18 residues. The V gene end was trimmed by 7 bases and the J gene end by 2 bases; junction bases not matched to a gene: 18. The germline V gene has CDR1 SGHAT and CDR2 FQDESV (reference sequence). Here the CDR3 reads CASTFQATGTGIPYEQYF. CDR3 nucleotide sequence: TGTGCCAGCACCTTCCAGGCTACCGGGACAGGGATCCCCTACGAGCAGTACTTC. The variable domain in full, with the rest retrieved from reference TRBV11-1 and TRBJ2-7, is EAEVAQSPRYKITEKSQAVAFWCDPISGHATLYWYRQILGQGPELLVQFQDESVVDDSQLPKDRFSAERLKGVDSTLKIQPAELGDSAMYLCASTFQATGTGIPYEQYFGPGTRLTVT.

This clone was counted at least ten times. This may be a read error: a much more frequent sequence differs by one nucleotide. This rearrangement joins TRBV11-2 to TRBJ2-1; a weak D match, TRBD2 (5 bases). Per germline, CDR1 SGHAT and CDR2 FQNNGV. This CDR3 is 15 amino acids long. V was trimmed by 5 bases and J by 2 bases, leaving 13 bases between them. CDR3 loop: CASSPAWTAYNEQFF. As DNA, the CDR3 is TGTGCCAGCAGCCCCGCTTGGACTGCCTACAATGAGCAGTTCTTC.

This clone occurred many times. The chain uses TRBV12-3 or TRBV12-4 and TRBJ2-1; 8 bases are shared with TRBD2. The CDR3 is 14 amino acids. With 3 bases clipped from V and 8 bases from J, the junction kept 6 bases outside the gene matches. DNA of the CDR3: TGTGCCAGCAGTTTTTTTGGGACTAGAGATGAGCAGTTCTTC. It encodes CASSFFGTRDEQFF.

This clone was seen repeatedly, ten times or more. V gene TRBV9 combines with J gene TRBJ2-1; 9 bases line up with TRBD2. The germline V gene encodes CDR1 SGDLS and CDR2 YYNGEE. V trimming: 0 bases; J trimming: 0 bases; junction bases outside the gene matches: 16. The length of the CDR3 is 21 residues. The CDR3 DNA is TGTGCCAGCAGCGTAGACTTTCCTAGCGGGAATAAAATTTTCTCCTACAATGAGCAGTTCTTC. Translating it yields CASSVDFPSGNKIFSYNEQFF.

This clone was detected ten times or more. The chain's CDR3 is CASSVSGQGEFDEQYF. CDR3 nucleotides: TGTGCCAGCAGCGTATCTGGGCAGGGGGAGTTTGACGAGCAGTACTTC. V and J are TRBV9 and TRBJ2-7; 7 bases align to TRBD1. The CDR3 length is 16 residues. Germline lookup yields CDR1 SGDLS and CDR2 YYNGEE. The V and J ends lost 1 base and 5 bases, in that order; junction bases with no gene match: 12.

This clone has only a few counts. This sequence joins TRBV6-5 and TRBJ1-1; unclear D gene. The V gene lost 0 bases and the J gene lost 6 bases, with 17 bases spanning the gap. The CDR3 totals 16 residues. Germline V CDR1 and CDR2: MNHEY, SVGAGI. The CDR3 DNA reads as TGTGCCAGCAGTTACTCGAGAGTGTTTGGAACCCCTGAAGCTTTCTTT. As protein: CASSYSRVFGTPEAFF.

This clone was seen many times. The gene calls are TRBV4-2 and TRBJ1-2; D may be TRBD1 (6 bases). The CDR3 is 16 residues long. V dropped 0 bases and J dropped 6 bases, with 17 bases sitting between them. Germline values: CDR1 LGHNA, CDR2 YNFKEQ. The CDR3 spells CASSQEDSPRNDGYTF. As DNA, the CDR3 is TGTGCCAGCAGCCAAGAGGACAGTCCACGGAATGATGGCTACACCTTC.